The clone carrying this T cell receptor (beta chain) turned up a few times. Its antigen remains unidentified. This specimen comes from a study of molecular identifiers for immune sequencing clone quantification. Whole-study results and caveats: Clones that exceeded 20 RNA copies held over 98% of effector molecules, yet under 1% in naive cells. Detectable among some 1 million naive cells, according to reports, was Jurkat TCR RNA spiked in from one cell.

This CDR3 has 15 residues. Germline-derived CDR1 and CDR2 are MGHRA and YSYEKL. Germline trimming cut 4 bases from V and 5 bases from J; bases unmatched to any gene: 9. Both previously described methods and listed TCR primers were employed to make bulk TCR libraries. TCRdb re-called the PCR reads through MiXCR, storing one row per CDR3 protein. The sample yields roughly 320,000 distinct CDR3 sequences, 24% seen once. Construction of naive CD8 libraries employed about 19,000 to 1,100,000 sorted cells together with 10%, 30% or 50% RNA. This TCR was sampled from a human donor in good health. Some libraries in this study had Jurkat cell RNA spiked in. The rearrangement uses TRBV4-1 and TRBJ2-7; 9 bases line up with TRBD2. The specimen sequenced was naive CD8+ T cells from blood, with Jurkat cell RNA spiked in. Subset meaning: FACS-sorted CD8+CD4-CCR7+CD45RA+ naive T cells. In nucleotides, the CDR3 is TGCGCCAGCAGCCTAAGCTGGCGGGAGGGGAACGAGCAGTACTTC. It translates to CASSLSWREGNEQYF.